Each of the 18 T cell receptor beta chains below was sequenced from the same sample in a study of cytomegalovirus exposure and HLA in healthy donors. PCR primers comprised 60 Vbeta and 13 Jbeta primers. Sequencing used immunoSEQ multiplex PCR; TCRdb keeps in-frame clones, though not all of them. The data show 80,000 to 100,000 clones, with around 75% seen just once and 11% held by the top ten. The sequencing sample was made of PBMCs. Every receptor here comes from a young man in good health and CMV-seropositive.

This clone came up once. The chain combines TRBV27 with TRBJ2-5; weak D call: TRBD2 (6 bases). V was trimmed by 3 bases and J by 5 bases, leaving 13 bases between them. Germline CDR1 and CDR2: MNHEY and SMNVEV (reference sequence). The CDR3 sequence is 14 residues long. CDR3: CASSFVGAGETQYF. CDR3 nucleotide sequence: TGTGCCAGCAGTTTTGTGGGCGCGGGGGAGACCCAGTACTTC.

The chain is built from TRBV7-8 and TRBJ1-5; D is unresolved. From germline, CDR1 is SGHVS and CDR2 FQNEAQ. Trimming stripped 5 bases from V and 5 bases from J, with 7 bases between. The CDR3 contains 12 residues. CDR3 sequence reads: CASSPPHQPQHF. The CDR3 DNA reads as TGTGCCAGCAGCCCCCCTCATCAGCCCCAGCATTTT.

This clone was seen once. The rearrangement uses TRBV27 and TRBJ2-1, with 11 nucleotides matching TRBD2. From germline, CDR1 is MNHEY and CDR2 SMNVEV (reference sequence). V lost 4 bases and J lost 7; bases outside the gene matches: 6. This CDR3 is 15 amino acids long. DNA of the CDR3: TGTGCCAGCAGTTGGCGGTCTAGCGGGGGGAATGAGCAGTTCTTC. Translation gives CASSWRSSGGNEQFF.

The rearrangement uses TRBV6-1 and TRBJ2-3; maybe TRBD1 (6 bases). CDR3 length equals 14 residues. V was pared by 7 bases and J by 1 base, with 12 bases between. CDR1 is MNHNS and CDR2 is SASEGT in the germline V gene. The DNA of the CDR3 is TGTGCCAGCACCGTAGGGGGTGGCACAGATACGCAGTATTTT. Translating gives CASTVGGGTDTQYF.

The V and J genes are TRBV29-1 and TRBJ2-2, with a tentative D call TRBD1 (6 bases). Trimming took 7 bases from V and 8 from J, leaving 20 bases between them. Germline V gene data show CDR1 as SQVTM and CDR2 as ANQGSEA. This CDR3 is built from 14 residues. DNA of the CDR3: TGCAGCGCTATCGGTGGCAGGGGATGGGGGGAGCTGTTTTTT. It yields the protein CSAIGGRGWGELFF.

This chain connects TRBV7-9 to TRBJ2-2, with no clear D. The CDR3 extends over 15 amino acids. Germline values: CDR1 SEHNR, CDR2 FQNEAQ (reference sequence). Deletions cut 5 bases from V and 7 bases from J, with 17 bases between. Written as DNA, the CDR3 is TGTGCCAGCAGCCCCAGTGAGGAGTACGGCGGGGAGCTGTTTTTT. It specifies CASSPSEEYGGELFF.

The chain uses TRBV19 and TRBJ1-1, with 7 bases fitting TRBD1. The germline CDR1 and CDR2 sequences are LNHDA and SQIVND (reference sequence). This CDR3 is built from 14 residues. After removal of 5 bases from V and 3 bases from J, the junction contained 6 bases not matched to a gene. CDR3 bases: TGTGCCAGTAGTCTAACAACAGGGGACACTGAAGCTTTCTTT. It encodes CASSLTTGDTEAFF.

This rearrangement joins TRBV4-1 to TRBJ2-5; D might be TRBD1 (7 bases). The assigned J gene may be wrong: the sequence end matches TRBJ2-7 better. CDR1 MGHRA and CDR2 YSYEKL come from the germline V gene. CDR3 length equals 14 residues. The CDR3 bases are TGCGCCAGCAGCCAGGGGGGACAGAAATACGAGCAGTACTTC. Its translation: CASSQGGQKYEQYF.

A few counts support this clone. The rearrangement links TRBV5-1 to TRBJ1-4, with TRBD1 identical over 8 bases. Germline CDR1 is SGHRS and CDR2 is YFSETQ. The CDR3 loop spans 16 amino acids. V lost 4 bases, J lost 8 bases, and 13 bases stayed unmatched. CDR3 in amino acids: CASSRLIQGASEKLFF. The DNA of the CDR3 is TGCGCCAGCAGCCGCCTGATCCAGGGGGCCTCCGAAAAACTGTTTTTT.

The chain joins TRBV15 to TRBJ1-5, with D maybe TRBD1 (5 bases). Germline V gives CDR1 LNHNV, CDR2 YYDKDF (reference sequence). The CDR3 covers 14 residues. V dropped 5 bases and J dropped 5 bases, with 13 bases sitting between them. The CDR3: CATSSGWLDQPQHF. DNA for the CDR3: TGTGCCACCAGCTCAGGGTGGTTGGATCAGCCCCAGCATTTT.

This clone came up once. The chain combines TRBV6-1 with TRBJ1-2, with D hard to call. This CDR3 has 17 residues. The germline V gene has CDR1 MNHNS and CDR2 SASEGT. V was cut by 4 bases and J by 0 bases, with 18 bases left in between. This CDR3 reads CASSGTGGLGANYGYTF. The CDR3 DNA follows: TGTGCCAGCAGTGGGACGGGAGGATTGGGAGCTAACTATGGCTACACCTTC.

CDR3 nucleotides: TGTGCCAGCAGCTTTCTAGCCTCCACAGATACGCAGTATTTT. Translating it yields CASSFLASTDTQYF. The chain employs TRBV5-6 and TRBJ2-3; TRBD2 might be the D (5 bases). The germline CDR1 and CDR2 sequences are SGHDT and YYEEEE. The CDR3 totals 14 residues. V lost 2 bases to trimming and J lost 2 bases, with 9 bases between them.

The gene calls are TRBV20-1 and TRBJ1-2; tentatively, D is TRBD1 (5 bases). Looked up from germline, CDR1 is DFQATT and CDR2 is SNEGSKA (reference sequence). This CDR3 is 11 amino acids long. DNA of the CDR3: TGCGGCACCGACAGCCCCTATGGCTACACCTTC. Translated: CGTDSPYGYTF.

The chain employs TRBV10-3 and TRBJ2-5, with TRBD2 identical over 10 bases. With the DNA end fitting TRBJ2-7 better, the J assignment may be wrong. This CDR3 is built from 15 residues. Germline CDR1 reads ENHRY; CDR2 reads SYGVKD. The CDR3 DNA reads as TGTGCCATCAGTTCGGGACTAGCGAGCTCCTACGAGCAGTACTTC. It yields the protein CAISSGLASSYEQYF.

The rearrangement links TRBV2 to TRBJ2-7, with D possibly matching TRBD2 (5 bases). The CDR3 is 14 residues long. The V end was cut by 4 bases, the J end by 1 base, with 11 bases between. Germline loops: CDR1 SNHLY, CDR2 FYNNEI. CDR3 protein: CASSAGSSSYEQYF. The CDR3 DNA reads TGTGCCAGCAGTGCGGGGAGTAGTTCCTACGAGCAGTACTTC.

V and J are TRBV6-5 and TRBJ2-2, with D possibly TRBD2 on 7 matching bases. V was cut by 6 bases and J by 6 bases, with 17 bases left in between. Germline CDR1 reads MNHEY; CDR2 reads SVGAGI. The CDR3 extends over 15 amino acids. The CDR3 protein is CASSREGGGPGELFF. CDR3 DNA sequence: TGTGCCAGCAGCCGGGAAGGGGGGGGACCCGGGGAGCTGTTTTTT.

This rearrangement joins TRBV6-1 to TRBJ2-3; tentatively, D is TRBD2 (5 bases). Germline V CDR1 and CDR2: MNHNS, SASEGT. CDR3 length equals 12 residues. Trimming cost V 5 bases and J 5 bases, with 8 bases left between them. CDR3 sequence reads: CASSLEGDTQYF. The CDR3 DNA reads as TGTGCCAGCAGTCTCGAGGGAGATACGCAGTATTTT.

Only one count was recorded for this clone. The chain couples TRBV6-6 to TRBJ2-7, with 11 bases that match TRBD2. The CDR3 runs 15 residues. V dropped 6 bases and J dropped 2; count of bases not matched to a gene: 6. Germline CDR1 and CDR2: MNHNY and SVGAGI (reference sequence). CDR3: CASRELAGGTYEQYF. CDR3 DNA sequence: TGTGCCAGCAGGGAGCTAGCGGGGGGCACCTACGAGCAGTACTTC.